This T cell receptor beta chain derives from a study of blood T cell repertoires in COVID-19. The wider study: PBMCs, B-cell-depleted T cells, or T cells were the source of the cDNA or gDNA that made up the material.

Methods used by the authors: Reference gene primer amplification in the assay estimated nucleated cell counts. The data were produced by immunoSEQ multiplex PCR, yet TCRdb's version contains in-frame clones alone and is incomplete. That table furnishes V, J and clone size, whereas the DNA furnished D and trimming. Here the sample spans about 180,000 clones, approximately 85% being singletons. This clone came up once. The CDR3 consists of 11 residues. Unmatched junction bases numbered 3, after V lost 6 bases and J lost 10 bases. The chain recombines TRBV12-3 or TRBV12-4 with TRBJ2-1, with TRBD1 matching 7 bases. What was sequenced was PBMCs or T cells enriched from blood (not recorded which). This clonotype originated in a man in his forties who had recovered from COVID-19. The CDR3 DNA reads as TGTGCCAGCAGAGCGACAGGGGAGCAGTTCTTC. Its translation: CASRATGEQFF.